What follows describes a single TCR beta chain. No antigen is known for it. These data originate in a study of somatic mutations in cytotoxic T cells in rheumatoid arthritis. This CDR3 spans 15 amino acids. Germline CDR1 MNHEY, CDR2 SVGAGI. V shed 5 bases and J 3 bases; nucleotides not matched to a gene: 6. General study results and limits: Exceedance of 20% of CD8+ cells by the largest CD8+ clone occurred in about an eighth of the roughly 60 patients.

Some clones are missing from TCRdb's copy, which holds only in-frame ones; the method was immunoSEQ multiplex PCR. Of about 18,000 clones in the sample, about three quarters are singletons; the top ten hold roughly 27%. The origin of this receptor is an adult with rheumatoid arthritis. This sequence joins TRBV6-5 and TRBJ1-4; 7 bases are a match to TRBD1. The sequencing sample was made of CD8+ T cells sorted from blood. CDR3 in DNA: TGTGCCAGCAGTGCCGGGACAGCCCCTAATGAAAAACTGTTTTTT. It codes for CASSAGTAPNEKLFF.